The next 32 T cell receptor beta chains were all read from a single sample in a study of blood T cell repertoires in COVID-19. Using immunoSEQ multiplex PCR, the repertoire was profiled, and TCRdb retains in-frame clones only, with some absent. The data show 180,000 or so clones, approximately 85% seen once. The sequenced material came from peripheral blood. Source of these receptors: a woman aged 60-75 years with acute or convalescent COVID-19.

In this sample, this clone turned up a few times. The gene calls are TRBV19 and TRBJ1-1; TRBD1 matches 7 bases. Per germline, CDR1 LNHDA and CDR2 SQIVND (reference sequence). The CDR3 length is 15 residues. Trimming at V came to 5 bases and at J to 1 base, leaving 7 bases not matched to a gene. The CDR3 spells CASSARRQGNTEAFF. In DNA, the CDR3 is TGTGCCAGTAGTGCTCGCCGACAGGGGAACACTGAAGCTTTCTTT.

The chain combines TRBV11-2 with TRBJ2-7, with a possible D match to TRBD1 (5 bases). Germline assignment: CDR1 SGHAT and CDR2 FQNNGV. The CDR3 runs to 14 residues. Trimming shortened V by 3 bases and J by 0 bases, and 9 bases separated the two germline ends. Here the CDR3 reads CASSFQGSSYEQYV. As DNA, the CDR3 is TGTGCCAGCAGCTTCCAGGGAAGCTCCTACGAGCAGTACGTC.

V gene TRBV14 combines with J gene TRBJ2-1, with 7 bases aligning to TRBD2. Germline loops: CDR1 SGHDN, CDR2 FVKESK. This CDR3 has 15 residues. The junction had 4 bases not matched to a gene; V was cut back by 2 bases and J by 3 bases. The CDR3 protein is CASSQNPGGYNEQFF. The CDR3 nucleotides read TGTGCCAGCAGCCAAAACCCGGGGGGCTACAATGAGCAGTTCTTC. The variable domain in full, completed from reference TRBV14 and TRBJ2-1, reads EAGVTQFPSHSVIEKGQTVTLRCDPISGHDNLYWYRRVMGKEIKFLLHFVKESKQDESGMPNNRFLAERTGGTYSTLKVQPAELEDSGVYFCASSQNPGGYNEQFFGPGTRLTVL.

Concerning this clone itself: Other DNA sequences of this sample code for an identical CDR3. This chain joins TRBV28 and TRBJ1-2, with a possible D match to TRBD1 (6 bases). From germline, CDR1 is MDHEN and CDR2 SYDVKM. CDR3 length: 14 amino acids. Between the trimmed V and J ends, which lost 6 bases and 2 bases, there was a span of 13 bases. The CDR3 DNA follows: TGTGCCAGCAGCCTAATACAGGGCAACTATGGCTACACCTTC. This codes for CASSLIQGNYGYTF.

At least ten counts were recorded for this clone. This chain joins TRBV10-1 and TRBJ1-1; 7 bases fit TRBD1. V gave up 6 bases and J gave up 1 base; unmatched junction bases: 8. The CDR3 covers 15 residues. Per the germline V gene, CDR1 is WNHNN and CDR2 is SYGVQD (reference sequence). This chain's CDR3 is CASSPTGIGNTEAFF. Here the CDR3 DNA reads TGCGCCAGCAGCCCGACAGGGATCGGGAACACTGAAGCTTTCTTT.

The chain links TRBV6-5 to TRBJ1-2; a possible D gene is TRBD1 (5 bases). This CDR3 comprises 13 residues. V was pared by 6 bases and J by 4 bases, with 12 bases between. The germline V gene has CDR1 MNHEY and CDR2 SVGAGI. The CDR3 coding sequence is TGTGCCAGCAGGATGGGGGGGAGCTATGGCTACACCTTC. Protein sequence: CASRMGGSYGYTF.

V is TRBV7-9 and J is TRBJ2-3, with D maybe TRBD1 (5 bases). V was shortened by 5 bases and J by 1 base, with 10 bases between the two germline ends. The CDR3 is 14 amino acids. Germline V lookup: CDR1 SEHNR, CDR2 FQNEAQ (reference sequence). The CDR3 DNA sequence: TGTGCCAGCAGCCCTCTCAGGGGCACAGATACGCAGTATTTT. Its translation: CASSPLRGTDTQYF.

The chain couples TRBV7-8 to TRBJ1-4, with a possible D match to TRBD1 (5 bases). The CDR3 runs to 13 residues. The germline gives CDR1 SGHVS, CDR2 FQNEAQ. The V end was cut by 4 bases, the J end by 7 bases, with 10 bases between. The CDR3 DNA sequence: TGTGCCAGCAGCTCAAGACAGTTTGAAAAACTGTTTTTT. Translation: CASSSRQFEKLFF.

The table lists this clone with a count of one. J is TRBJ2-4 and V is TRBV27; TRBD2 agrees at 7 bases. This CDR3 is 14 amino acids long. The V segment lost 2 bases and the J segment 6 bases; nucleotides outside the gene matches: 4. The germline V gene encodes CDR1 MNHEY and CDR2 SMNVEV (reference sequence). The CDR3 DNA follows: TGTGCCAGCAGTTTAGGCAGGGAGGGAAACATTCAGTACTTC. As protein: CASSLGREGNIQYF.

In nucleotides, the CDR3 is TGTGCCAGCAGCGTAGCTTTAGAGTTCTCTGGAAACACCATATATTTT. Its translation is CASSVALEFSGNTIYF. The chain recombines TRBV9 with TRBJ1-3; D is unclear. Between the trimmed V and J ends, which lost 0 bases and 0 bases, there was a span of 10 bases. The CDR3 extends over 16 amino acids. The germline CDR1 and CDR2 sequences are SGDLS and YYNGEE. The variable domain in full, with the rest retrieved from reference TRBV9 and TRBJ1-3, is DSGVTQTPKHLITATGQRVTLRCSPRSGDLSVYWYQQSLDQGLQFLIQYYNGEERAKGNILERFSAQQFPDLHSELNLSSLELGDSALYFCASSVALEFSGNTIYFGEGSWLTVV.

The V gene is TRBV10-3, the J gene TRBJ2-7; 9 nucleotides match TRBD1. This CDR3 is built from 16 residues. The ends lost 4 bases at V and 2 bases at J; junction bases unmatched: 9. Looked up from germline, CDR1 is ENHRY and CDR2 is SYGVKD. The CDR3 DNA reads TGTGCCATCAGTGGACAACCGGGACAGGGCCCCTACGAGCAGTACGTC. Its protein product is CAISGQPGQGPYEQYV.

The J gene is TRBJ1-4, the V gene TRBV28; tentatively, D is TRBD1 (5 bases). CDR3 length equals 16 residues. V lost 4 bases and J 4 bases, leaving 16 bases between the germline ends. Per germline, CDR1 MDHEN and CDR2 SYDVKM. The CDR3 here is CASSSLGGLDNEKLFF. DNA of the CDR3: TGTGCCAGCAGTTCCCTCGGGGGATTGGATAATGAAAAACTGTTTTTT.

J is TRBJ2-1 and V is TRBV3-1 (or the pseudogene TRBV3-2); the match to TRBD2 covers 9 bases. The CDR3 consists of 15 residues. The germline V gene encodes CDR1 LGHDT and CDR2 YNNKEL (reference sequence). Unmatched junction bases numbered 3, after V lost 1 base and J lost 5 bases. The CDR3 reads CASSQAGLANNEQFF. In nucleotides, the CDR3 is TGTGCCAGCAGCCAAGCGGGACTAGCTAACAATGAGCAGTTCTTC.

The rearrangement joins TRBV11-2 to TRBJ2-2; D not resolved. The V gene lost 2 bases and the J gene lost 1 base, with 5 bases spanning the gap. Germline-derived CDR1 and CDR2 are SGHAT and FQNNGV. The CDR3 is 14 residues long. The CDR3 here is CASSLSVNTGELFF. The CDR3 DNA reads TGTGCCAGCAGCTTATCAGTGAACACCGGGGAGCTGTTTTTT.

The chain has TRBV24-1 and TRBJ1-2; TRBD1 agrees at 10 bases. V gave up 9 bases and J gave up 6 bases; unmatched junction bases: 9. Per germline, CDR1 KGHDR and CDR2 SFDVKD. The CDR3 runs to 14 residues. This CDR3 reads CATRAGQGVDGYTF. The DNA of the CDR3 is TGTGCCACCCGTGCCGGACAGGGGGTCGATGGCTACACCTTC.

Here the CDR3 DNA reads TGTGCCAGTAGAATATCCGGGACAGTTAACACTGAAGCTTTCTTT. Protein: CASRISGTVNTEAFF. This chain joins TRBV19 and TRBJ1-1; 7 bases fit TRBD1. J lost 2 bases, V lost 6 bases, and 9 bases had no gene match. CDR1 and CDR2 (germline): LNHDA, SQIVND (reference sequence). The CDR3 extends over 15 amino acids.

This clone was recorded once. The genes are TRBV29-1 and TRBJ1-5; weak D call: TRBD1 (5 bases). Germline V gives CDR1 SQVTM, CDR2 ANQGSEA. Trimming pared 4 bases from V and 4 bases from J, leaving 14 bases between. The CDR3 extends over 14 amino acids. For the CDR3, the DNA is TGCAGCGTTGGTCTCCAGGGCATAAATCAGCCCCAGCATTTT. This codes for CSVGLQGINQPQHF.

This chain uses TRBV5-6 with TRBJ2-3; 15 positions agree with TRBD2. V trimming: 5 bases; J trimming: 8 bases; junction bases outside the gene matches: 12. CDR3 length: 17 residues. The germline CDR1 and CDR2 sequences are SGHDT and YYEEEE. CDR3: CASRMGLAGGVVGTQYF. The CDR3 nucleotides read TGTGCCAGCAGGATGGGACTAGCGGGAGGCGTGGTGGGTACGCAGTATTTT.

CDR3 bases: TGTGCCAGCAGCTTAACAGGGTACCGTACCGGGGAGCTGTTTTTT. This sequence encodes CASSLTGYRTGELFF. This rearrangement joins TRBV5-5 to TRBJ2-2, with D tentatively TRBD1 (6 bases). The CDR3 is 15 amino acids. Trimming removed 2 bases from V and 5 bases from J, with 13 bases in between. Germline values: CDR1 SGHKS, CDR2 YYEKEE (reference sequence).

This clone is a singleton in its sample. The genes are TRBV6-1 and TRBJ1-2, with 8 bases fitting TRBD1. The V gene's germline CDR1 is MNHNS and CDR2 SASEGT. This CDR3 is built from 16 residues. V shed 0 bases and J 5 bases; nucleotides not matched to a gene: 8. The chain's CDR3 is CASSEAGGNRGYGYTF. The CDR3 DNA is TGTGCCAGCAGTGAAGCAGGAGGAAACAGGGGGTATGGCTACACCTTC.

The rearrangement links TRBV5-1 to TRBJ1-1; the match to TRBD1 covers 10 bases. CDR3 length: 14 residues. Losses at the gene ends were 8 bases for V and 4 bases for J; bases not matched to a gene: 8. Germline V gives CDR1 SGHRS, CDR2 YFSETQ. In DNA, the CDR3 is TGCGCCAGTGCCAGTGGGACAGGGGCCACTGAAGCTTTCTTT. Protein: CASASGTGATEAFF.

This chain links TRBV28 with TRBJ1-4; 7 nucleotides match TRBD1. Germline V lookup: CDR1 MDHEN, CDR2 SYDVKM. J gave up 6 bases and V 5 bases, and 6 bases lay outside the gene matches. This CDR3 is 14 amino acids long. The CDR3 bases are TGTGCCAGCAGTACCGGCGGGACAGATGAAAAACTGTTTTTT. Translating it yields CASSTGGTDEKLFF.

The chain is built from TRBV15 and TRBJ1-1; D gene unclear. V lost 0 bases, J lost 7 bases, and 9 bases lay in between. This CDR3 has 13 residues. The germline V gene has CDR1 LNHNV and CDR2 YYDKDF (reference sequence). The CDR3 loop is CATSRDARGEAFF. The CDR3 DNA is TGTGCCACCAGCAGAGATGCGCGGGGTGAAGCTTTCTTT.

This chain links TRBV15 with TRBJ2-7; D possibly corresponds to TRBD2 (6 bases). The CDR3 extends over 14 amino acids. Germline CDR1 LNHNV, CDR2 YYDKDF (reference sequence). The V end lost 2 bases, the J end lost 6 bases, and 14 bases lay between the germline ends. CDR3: CATSRFRDSGEQYV. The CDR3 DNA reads TGTGCCACCAGCAGATTCCGGGACTCTGGCGAGCAGTACGTC.

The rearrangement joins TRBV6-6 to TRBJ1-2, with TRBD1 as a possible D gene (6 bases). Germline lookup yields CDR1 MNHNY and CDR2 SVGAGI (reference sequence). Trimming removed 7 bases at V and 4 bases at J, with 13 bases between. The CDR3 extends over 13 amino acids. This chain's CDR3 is CASTETGRYGYTF. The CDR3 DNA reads TGTGCCAGCACCGAGACAGGTCGCTATGGCTACACCTTC.

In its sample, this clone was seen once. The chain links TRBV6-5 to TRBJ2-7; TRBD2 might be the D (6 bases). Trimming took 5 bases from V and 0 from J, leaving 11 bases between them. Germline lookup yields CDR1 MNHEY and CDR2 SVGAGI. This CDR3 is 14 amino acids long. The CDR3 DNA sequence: TGTGCCAGCAGTCCGGGGACTTACTCCTACGAGCAGTACTTC. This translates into CASSPGTYSYEQYF.

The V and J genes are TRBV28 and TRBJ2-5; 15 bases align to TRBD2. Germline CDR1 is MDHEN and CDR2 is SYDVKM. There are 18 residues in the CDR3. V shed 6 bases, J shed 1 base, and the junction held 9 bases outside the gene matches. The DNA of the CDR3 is TGTGCCAGCAGCGGACTAGCGGGAGGGCCAAGACTCCAAGAGACCCAGTACTTC. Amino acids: CASSGLAGGPRLQETQYF.

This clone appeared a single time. Written as DNA, the CDR3 is TGTGCCAGCGCAGGGACAGGGGGACAGACCCAGTACTTC. It specifies CASAGTGGQTQYF. The chain carries TRBV12-3 or TRBV12-4 and TRBJ2-5; 11 positions match TRBD1. There are 13 residues in the CDR3. V was pared by 8 bases and J by 6 bases, with 5 bases of the junction left unmatched.

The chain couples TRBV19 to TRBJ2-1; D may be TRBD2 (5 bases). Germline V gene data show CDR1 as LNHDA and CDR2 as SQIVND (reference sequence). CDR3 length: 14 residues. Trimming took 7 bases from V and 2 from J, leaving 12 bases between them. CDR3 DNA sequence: TGTGCCAGTAAGAGGACTGATGCCTACAATGAGCAGTTCTTC. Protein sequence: CASKRTDAYNEQFF.

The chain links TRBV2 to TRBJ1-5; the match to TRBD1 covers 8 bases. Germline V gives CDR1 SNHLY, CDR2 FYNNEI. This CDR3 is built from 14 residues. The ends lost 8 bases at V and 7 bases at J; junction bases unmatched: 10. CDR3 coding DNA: TGTGCCAGCGGGGATACAGGGGGGAAACAGCCCCAGCATTTT. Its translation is CASGDTGGKQPQHF.

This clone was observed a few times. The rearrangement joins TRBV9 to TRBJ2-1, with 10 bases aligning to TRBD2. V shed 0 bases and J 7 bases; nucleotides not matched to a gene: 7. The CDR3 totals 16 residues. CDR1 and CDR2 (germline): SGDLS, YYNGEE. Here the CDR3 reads CASSVALASGGNEQFF. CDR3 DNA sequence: TGTGCCAGCAGCGTAGCTCTAGCTAGCGGGGGTAATGAGCAGTTCTTC.

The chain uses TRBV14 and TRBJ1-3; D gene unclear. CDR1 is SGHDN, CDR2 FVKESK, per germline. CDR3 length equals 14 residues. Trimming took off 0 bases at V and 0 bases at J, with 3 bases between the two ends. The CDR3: CASSQDRSGNTIYF. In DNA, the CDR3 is TGTGCCAGCAGCCAAGATCGCTCTGGAAACACCATATATTTT.